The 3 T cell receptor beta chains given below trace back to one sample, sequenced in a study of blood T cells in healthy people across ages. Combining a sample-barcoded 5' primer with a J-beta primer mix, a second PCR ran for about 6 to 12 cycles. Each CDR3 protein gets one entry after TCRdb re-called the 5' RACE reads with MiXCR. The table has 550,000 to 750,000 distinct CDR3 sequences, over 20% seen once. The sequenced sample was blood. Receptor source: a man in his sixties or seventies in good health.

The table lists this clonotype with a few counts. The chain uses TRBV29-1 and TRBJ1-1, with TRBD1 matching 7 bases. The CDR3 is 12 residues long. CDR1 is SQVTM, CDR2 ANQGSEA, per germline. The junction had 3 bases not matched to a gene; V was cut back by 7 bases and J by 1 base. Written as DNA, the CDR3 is TGCAGCGGGAACAGGGGGAACACTGAAGCTTTCTTT. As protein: CSGNRGNTEAFF.

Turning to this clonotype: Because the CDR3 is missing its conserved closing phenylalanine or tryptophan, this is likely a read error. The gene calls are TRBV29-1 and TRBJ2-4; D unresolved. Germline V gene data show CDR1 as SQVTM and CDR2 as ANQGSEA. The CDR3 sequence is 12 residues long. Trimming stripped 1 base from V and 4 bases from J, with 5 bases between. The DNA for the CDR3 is TGCAGCGTTGAAGTTCAGAAAAACATTCAGTACCTC. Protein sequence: CSVEVQKNIQYL.

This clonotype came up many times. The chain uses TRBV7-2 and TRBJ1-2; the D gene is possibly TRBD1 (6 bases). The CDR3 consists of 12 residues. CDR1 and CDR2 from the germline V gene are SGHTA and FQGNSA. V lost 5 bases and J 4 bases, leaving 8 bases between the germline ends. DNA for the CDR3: TGTGCCAGCAGCCTGACAGGCTATGGCTACACCTTC. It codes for CASSLTGYGYTF.